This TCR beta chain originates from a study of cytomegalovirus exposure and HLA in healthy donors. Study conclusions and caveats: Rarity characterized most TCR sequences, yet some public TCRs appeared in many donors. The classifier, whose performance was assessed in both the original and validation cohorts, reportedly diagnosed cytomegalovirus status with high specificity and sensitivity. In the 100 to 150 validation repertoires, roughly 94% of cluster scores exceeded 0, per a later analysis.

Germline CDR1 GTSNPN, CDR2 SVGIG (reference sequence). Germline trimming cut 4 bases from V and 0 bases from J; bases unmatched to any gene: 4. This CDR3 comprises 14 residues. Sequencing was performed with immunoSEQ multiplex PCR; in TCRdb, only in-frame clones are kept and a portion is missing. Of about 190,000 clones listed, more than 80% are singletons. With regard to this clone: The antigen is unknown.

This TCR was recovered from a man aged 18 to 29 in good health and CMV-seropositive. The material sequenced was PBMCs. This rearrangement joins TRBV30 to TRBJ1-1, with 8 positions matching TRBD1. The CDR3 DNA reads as TGTGCCTGGATTGGACAGGGTATGAACACTGAAGCTTTCTTT. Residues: CAWIGQGMNTEAFF.